These T cell receptor beta chains were read from a single sample in a study of Ad26.COV2.S vaccination and SARS-CoV-2 variants. Libraries were prepared by immunoSEQ multiplex PCR; TCRdb keeps only in-frame clonotypes and omits some of them. The sample shows fewer than 400,000 clones, about 89% of them seen only once. This material consisted of peripheral blood, taken in a trial of Ad26.COV2.S vaccine versus placebo. These receptors came from a person between 18 and 59 years old who received the Ad26.COV2.S COVID-19 vaccine or a placebo. Both conserved end residues are part of each CDR3. Each record gives: J gene, D gene, V gene, CDR3 length, clone size, CDR3 DNA, CDR3 protein. D genes are given only for firm matches. A row's size may be missing; if present it is once, few, many or a size class.

TRBJ2-7	TRBD2	TRBV15	19	NA	TGTGCCACCAGCTTTCACGAGGGACTAGCGAGGGCTCCATTCCACGAGCAGTACTTC	CATSFHEGLARAPFHEQYF
TRBJ2-2	NA	TRBV6-5	16	NA	TGTGCCAGCAGTTACTTTATGGGATCGAACACCGGGGAGCTGTTTTTT	CASSYFMGSNTGELFF
TRBJ1-1	NA	TRBV11-1	12	NA	TGTGCCAGCAGCTATCTGAACACTGAAGCTTTCTTT	CASSYLNTEAFF
TRBJ1-1	TRBD1	TRBV3-1/TRBV3-2	15	once	TGTGCCAGCATCGCCAGGACAGGGGTGAACACTGAAGCTTTCTTT	CASIARTGVNTEAFF
TRBJ2-2	TRBD2	TRBV23-1	16	NA	TGCGCCAGCAGACAGCGGGAGCATCAAGGCACCGGGGAGCTGTTTTTT	CASRQREHQGTGELFF
TRBJ2-1	TRBD2	TRBV5-1	16	NA	TGCGCCAGCAGCACGACTAGCGGGGGCTCCTACAATGAGCAGTTCTTC	CASSTTSGGSYNEQFF
TRBJ2-7	TRBD2	TRBV2	12	NA	TGTGCCAGCAGGCGGGAGGGCTACGAGCAGTACTTC	CASRREGYEQYF
TRBJ2-3	TRBD2	TRBV18	17	NA	TGTGCCAGCTCACCACCCTCGTCTAGCGGACGCACAGATACGCAGTATTTT	CASSPPSSSGRTDTQYF
TRBJ2-3	NA	TRBV4-3	14	NA	TGCGCCAGCAGCCAAGGTACCAGCACAGATACGCAGTATTTT	CASSQGTSTDTQYF
TRBJ2-3	TRBD2	TRBV11-3	16	NA	TGTGCCAGCAGCCCCCTAGCGGGAGGAGTAACAGATACGCAGTATTTT	CASSPLAGGVTDTQYF
TRBJ2-6	NA	TRBV3-1/TRBV3-2	16	NA	TGTGCCAGCAGCCCTAACCTTCGCTCTGGGGCCAACGTCCTGACTTTC	CASSPNLRSGANVLTF
TRBJ2-5	NA	TRBV6-6	15	NA	TGTGCCAGCTCCCCATCGACTAGAGGGGGAGAGACCCAGTACTTC	CASSPSTRGGETQYF
TRBJ1-5	TRBD1	TRBV28	16	NA	TGTGCCAGCAGTTCAGGACAGGGGCGGGTGAAGCAGCCCCAGCATTTT	CASSSGQGRVKQPQHF
TRBJ2-1	NA	TRBV19	13	once	TGTGCCAGTAGTGCGAGCCCCCGCGGGGAGCAGTTCTTC	CASSASPRGEQFF
TRBJ2-2	NA	TRBV28	14	NA	TGTGCCAGCAGTTTACGCGAGTGGGGCGGGGAGCTGTTTTTT	CASSLREWGGELFF
TRBJ2-1	NA	TRBV9	14	NA	TGTGCCAGCAGCAAACAGGGACTCTACAATGAGCAGTTCTTC	CASSKQGLYNEQFF
TRBJ1-6	NA	TRBV6-1	15	NA	TGTGCCAGCAGTGAATCTGGCACGGGTCGATCACCCCTCCACTTT	CASSESGTGRSPLHF
TRBJ2-2	NA	TRBV4-1	16	NA	TGCGCCAGCAGCCACCGATCCAGGGACATCACCGGGGAGCTGTTTTTT	CASSHRSRDITGELFF
TRBJ1-5	NA	TRBV7-8	15	NA	TGTGCCAGCAGCTTAAGGCCGGACGGTGGACAGCCCCAGCATTTT	CASSLRPDGGQPQHF
TRBJ1-2	NA	TRBV28	12	NA	TGTGCCAGCAGAAAGTCCTCCTATGGCTACACCTTC	CASRKSSYGYTF